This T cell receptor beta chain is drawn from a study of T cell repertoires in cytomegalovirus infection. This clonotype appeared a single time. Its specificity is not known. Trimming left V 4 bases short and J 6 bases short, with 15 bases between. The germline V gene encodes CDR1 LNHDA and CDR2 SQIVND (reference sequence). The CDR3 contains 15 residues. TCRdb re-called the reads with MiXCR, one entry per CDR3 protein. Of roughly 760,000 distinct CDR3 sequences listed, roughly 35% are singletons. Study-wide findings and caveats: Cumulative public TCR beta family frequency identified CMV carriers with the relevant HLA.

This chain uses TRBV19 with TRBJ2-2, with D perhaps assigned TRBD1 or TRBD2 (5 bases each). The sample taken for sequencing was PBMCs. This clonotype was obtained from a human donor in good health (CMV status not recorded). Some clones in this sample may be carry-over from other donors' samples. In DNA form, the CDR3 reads TGTGCCAGTAGTAAGGGGCTAGGGAGTCCCGGGGAGCTGTTTTTT. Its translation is CASSKGLGSPGELFF.